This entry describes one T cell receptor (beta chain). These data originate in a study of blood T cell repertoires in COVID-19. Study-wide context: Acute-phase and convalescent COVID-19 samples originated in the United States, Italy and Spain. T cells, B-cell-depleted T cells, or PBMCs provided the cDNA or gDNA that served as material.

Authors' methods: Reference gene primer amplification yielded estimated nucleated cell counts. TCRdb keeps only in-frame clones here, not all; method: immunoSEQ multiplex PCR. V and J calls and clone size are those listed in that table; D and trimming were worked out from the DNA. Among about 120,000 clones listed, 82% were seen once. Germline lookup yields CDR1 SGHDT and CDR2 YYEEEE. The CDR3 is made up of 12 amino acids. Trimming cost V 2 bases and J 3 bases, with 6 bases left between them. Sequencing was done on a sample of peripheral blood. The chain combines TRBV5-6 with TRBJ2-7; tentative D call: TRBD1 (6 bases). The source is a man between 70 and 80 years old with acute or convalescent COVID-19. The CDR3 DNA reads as TGTGCCAGCAGCTTAGGGGGCTACGAGCAGTACTTC. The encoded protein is CASSLGGYEQYF. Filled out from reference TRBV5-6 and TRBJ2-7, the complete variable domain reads DAGVTQSPTHLIKTRGQQVTLRCSPKSGHDTVSWYQQALGQGPQFIFQYYEEEERQRGNFPDRFSGHQFPNYSSELNVNALLLGDSALYLCASSLGGYEQYFGPGTRLTVT.